Below, one TCR beta chain is given with its context. Some clones are missing from TCRdb's copy, which holds only in-frame ones; the method was immunoSEQ multiplex PCR. This sample has 1.6 million or so clones, with about 98.5% found just once. This entry comes from a study of shared clonotypes between healthy human individuals. Trimming stripped 5 bases from V and 2 bases from J, with 16 bases between. This CDR3 has 15 amino acids. Germline assignment: CDR1 SGHTA and CDR2 FQGNSA. This TCR came from a man aged 25-45 years in good health. The gene calls are TRBV7-2 and TRBJ2-7; D call uncertain. The sample was naive CD4+ T cells sorted from blood. Subset noted: CD45RA+ positively selected. The CDR3 DNA reads TGTGCCAGCAGCCCTTCGGGCAGTGCCACCTACGAGCAGTACTTC. It yields the protein CASSPSGSATYEQYF.